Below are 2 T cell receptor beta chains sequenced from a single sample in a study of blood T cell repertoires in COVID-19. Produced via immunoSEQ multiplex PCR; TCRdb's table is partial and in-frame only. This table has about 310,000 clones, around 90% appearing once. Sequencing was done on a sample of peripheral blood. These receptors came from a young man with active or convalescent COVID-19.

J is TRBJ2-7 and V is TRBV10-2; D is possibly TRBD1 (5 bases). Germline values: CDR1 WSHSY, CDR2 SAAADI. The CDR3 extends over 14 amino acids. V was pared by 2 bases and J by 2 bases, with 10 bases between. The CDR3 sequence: CASSEPDKPYEQYF. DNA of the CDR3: TGCGCCAGCAGTGAGCCGGACAAACCCTACGAGCAGTACTTC.

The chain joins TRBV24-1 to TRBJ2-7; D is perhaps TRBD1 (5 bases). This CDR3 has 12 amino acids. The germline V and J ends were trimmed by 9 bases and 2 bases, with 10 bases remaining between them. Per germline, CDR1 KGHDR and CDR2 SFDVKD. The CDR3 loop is CATADSTYEQYF. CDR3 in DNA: TGTGCCACCGCAGACAGCACCTACGAGCAGTACTTC.